This T cell receptor (beta chain) was sequenced for a study of T cell responses to AZD1222 COVID-19 vaccine (dated by TCRdb to the early 2020s). Concerning the study at large: A total of 230 to 250 trial participants underwent TCR sequencing, of whom about 200 received two doses of AZD1222 and about 26 received two doses of the MenACWY control vaccine. Trial participants were enrolled into age subgroups of 18-55, 56-69 and 70-plus years, which contained about 150, 28 and 57 TCR-sequenced participants, respectively. General conclusions and limits of the study: Reportedly, close to half of the unique spike-specific TCRs recognized epitopes lying outside the regions that are mutated in the B.1.351 and B.1.1.7 variants. Conclusions about previously exposed vaccinees are limited because only five to seven AZD1222 recipients were SARS-CoV-2 seropositive at baseline. After two AZD1222 doses, both the breadth and the depth of spike-specific TCRs were significantly higher than at day 0 and than in MenACWY recipients. CD4 TCRs associated with the vaccine covered the entire spike protein, and the dominant responses were in regions 160-218 and 743-854. The 56-69-year group was small, and its depth increase did not reach significance, likely because of low power. Participants were mostly white British, with more females than males. The authors suggested clonal diversity may have been underestimated. Because no day 14 peak-response samples were available, repertoires were characterized only after the peak T cell response.

The label giving this sample's time point can be read as: about 28 days (+/-7) after the second vaccine dose. Because spike-specific TCR depth and breadth did not differ between the two schedules, AZD1222 recipients who got a second dose at roughly 4 weeks were pooled with those who got a second dose at roughly 12 weeks. Vaccinee samples came from UK trials COV001 and COV002, including a single-blind randomized controlled phase 2/3 trial of AZD1222 (ChAdOx1 nCoV-19) in healthy adults. For TCRbeta chain sequencing, PBMC samples were collected from trial participants at day 0 and at day 28 after the second dose. Worth noting for this clone: The specificity of this receptor is unknown. The record has no base qualities; no much larger clone is one base away.

V sheds 7 bases and J sheds 0 bases, leaving 7 bases between their ends. CDR1 and CDR2 are drawn from the germline V gene (reference sequence): MNHEY, SMNVEV. The cysteine opens and the phenylalanine closes a CDR3 of 13 amino acids. The only DNA kept is the CDR3, 39 bases in frame from the first base. The CDR3 regions of human TCRbeta chains were analyzed by immunosequencing. Processing in the source paper ran as follows. Repertoire TCRs were matched against a reference library of SARS-CoV-2-specific TCRs generated with the MIRA antigen-specificity platform. Breadth was defined as the fraction of unique TCRs that were SARS-CoV-2-associated, and depth was defined as the fraction of total T cells that were SARS-CoV-2-associated. Using the MIRA data, every spike-specific TCR was mapped to the spike region that the TCR reacted to and assigned to either a CD4 or a CD8 class. Log10-transformed breadth and depth values were compared by one-way ANOVA with Sidak's multiple comparisons tests. TCRdb took this table from immuneACCESS and kept in-frame rearrangements with V and J called. Such tables lack part of the clones; where checked against another copy, unresolved V genes explain under half of the gap, and the rest is unexplained. D and trimming were read from the DNA, whereas the V and J calls and clone size are those reported in that table. The sample data list about 84,000 clones, and around 85% of these were observed just once. The top ten hold roughly 12% of the sample.

This specimen consisted of peripheral blood, obtained 28 days after the second AZD1222 dose. The receptor chain draws on TRBV27 and TRBJ1-5, with the D gene not confidently named. This receptor was taken from an adult who received the AZD1222 COVID-19 vaccine. At the DNA level, the sequence is TGTGCCAGCATGGGCAATAGCAATCAGCCCCAGCATTTT. Protein translation: CASMGNSNQPQHF.